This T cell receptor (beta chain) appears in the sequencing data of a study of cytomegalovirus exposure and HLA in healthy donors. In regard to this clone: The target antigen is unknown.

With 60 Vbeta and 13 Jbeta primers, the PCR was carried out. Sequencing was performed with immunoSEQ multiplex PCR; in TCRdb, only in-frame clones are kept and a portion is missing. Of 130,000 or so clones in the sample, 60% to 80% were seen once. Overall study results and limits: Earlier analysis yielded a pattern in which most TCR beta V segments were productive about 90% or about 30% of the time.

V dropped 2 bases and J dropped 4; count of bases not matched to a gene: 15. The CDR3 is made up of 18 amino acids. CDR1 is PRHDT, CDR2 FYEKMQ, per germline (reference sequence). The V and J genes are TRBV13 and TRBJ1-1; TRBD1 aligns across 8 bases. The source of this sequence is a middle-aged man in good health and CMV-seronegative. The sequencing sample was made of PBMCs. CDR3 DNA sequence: TGTGCCAGCAGCTTAAGGCAGGGGGCGCTAAGTTGGGGCACTGAAGCTTTCTTT. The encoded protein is CASSLRQGALSWGTEAFF.